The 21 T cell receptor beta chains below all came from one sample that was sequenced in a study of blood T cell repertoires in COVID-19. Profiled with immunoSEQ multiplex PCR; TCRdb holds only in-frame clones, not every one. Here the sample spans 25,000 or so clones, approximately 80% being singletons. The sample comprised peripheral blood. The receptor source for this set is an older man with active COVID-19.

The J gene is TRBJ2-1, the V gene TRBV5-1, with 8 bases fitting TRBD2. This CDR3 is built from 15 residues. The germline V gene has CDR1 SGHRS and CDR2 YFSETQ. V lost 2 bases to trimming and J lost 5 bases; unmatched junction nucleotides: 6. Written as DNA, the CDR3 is TGCGCCAGCAGCTTAACGGGAGGGCCACACAATGAGCAGTTCTTC. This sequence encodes CASSLTGGPHNEQFF.

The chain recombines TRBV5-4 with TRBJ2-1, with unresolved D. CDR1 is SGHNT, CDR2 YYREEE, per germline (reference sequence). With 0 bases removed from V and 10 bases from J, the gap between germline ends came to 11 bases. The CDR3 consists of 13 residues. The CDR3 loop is CASSLVGVEEQFF. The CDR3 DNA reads TGTGCCAGCAGCTTGGTAGGAGTCGAGGAGCAGTTCTTC.

In nucleotides, the CDR3 is TGCAGTGCCCCGTCGTACTATGGCTACACCTTC. The encoded protein is CSAPSYYGYTF. This chain joins TRBV20-1 and TRBJ1-2, with D unresolved. Germline CDR1 and CDR2: DFQATT and SNEGSKA (reference sequence). The CDR3 consists of 11 residues. Trimming removed 6 bases at V and 3 bases at J, with 8 bases between.

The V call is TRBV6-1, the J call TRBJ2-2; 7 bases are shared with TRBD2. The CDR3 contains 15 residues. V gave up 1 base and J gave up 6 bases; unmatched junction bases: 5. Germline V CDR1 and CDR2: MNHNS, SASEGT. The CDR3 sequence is CASSEGGTNAGELFF. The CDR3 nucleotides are TGTGCCAGCAGTGAAGGGGGGACTAACGCCGGGGAGCTGTTTTTT.

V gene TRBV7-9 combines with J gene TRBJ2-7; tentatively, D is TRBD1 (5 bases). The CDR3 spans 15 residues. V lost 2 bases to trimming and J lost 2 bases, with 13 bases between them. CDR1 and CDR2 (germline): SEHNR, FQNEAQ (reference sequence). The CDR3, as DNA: TGTGCCAGCAGCTTACCTGAAGACAGAACCTACGAGCAGTACTTC. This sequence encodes CASSLPEDRTYEQYF.

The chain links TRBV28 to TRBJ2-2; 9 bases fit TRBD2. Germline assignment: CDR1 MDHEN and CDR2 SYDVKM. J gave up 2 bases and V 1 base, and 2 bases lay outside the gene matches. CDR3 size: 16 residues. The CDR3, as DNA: TGTGCCAGCAGTTTATTGACTAGCGGAAACACCGGGGAGCTGTTTTTT. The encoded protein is CASSLLTSGNTGELFF.

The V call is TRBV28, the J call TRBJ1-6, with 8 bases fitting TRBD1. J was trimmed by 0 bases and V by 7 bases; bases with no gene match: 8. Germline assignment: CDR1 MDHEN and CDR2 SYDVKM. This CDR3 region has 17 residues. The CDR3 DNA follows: TGTGCCAGCAAAGAGACAGGGGCGAGCTCCTATAATTCACCCCTCCACTTT. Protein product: CASKETGASSYNSPLHF.

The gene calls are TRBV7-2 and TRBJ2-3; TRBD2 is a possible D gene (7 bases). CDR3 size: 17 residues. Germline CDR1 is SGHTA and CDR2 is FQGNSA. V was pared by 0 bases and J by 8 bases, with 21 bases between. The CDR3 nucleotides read TGTGCCAGCAGCTTAGCGGGCCCTACCGGGGGGCAAGGTACGCAGTATTTT. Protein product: CASSLAGPTGGQGTQYF.

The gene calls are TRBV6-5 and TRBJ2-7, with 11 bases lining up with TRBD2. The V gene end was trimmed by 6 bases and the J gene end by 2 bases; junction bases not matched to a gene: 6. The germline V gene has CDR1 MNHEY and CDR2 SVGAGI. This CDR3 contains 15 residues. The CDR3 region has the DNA TGTGCCAGCAGCGGAGCGGGACTAGCGGCCTACGAGCAGTACTTC. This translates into CASSGAGLAAYEQYF.

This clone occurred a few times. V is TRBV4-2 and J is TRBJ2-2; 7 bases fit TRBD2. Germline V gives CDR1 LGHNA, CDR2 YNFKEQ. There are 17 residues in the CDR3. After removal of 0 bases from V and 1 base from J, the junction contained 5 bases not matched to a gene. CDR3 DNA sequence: TGTGCCAGCAGCCAAGACGCTAGCGGAGTGAACACCGGGGAGCTGTTTTTT. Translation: CASSQDASGVNTGELFF.

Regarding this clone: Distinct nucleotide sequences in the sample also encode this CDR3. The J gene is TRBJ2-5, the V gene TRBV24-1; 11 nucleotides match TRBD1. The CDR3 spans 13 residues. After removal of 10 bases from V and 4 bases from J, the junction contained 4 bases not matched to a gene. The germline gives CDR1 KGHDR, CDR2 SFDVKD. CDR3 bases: TGTGCCACGGACAGGGGGCCTGGAGAGACCCAGTACTTC. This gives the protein CATDRGPGETQYF.

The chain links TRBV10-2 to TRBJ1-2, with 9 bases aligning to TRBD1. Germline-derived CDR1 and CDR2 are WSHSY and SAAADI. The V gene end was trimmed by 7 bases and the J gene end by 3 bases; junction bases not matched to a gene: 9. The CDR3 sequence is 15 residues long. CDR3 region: CASTRDRVADYGYTF. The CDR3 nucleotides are TGCGCCAGCACTAGGGACAGGGTCGCAGACTATGGCTACACCTTC.

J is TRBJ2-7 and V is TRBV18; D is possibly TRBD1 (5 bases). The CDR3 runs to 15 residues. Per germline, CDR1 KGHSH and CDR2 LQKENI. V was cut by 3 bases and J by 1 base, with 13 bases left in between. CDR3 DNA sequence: TGTGCCAGCTCACCGGGGCAGGGCCATTCCTACGAGCAGTACTTC. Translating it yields CASSPGQGHSYEQYF.

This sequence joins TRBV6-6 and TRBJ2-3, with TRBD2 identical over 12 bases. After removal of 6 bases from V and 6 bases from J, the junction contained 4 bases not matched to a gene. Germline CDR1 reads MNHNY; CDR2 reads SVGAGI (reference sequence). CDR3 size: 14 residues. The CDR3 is CASRLTSGGDTQYF. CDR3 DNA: TGTGCCAGCAGGCTGACTAGCGGGGGTGATACGCAGTATTTT.

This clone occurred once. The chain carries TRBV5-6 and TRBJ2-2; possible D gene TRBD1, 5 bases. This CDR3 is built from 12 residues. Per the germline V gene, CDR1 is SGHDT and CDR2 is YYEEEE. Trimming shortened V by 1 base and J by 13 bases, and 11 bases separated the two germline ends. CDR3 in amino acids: CASSLMGPTLFF. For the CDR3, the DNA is TGTGCCAGCAGCTTGATGGGGCCCACGCTGTTTTTT.

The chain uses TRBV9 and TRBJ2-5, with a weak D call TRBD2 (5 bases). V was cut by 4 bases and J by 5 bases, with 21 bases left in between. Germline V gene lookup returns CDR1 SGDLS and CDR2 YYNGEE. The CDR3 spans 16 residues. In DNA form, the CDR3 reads TGTGCCAGCAGCCCCCGTTCCCTAGCTGGAAGGGAGACCCAGTACTTC. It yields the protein CASSPRSLAGRETQYF. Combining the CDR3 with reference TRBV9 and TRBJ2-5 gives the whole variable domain DSGVTQTPKHLITATGQRVTLRCSPRSGDLSVYWYQQSLDQGLQFLIQYYNGEERAKGNILERFSAQQFPDLHSELNLSSLELGDSALYFCASSPRSLAGRETQYFGPGTRLLVL.

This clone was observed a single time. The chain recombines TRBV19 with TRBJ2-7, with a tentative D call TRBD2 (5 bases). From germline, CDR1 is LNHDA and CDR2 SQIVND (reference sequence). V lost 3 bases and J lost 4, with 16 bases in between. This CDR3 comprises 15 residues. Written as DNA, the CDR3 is TGTGCCAGTAGTATGGGAAGCGTTCGGGAATACGAGCAGTACTTC. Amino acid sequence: CASSMGSVREYEQYF.

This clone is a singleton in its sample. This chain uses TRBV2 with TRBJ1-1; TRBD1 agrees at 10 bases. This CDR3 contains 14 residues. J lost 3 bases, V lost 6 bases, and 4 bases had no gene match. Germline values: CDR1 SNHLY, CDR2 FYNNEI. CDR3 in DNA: TGTGCCAGCAGCCTCGGACAGGGGGACACTGAAGCTTTCTTT. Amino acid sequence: CASSLGQGDTEAFF.

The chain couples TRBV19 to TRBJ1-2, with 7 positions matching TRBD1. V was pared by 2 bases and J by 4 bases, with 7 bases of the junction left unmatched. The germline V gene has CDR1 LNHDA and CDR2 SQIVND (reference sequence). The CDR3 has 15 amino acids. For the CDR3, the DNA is TGTGCCAGTAGTATATCGGCAGGGGGAGCCTATGGCTACACCTTC. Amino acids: CASSISAGGAYGYTF.

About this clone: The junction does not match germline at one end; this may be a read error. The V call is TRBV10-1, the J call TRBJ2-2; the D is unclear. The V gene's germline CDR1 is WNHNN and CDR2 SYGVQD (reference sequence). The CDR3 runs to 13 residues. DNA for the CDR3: TGCGCCAGCGGTGACTCGAACACCGGGGAGCTGTTTTTT. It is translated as CASGDSNTGELFF.

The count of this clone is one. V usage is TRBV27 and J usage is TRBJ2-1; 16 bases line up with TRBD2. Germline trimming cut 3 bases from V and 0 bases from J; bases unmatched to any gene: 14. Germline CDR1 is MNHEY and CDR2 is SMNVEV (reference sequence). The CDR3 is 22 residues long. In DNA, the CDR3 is TGTGCCAGCAGTTTGGGACTAGCGGGAGGGAGATATACTCAAAGCTCCTACAATGAGCAGTTCTTC. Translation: CASSLGLAGGRYTQSSYNEQFF.